This T cell receptor (beta chain) was documented in a study of cytomegalovirus exposure and HLA in healthy donors. TCRdb keeps only in-frame clones here, not all; method: immunoSEQ multiplex PCR. Seen here are approximately 120,000 clones, around 90% observed once, and the top ten hold 1.5% to 2%. Overall study findings and caveats: Listed as cytomegalovirus-associated were 150 or so TCR beta chains.

With respect to this clone: Its target is not known.

Between the trimmed V and J ends, which lost 6 bases and 4 bases, there was a span of 16 bases. Per the germline V gene, CDR1 is KGHSH and CDR2 is LQKENI. The CDR3 spans 14 residues. The TCR was taken from a woman aged 18-29 years in good health and CMV-seronegative. This chain links TRBV18 with TRBJ2-7, with D maybe TRBD1 (5 bases). Sequencing used PBMCs. CDR3 region: CASSSEGAGYEQYF. Here the CDR3 DNA reads TGTGCCAGCTCCTCCGAAGGGGCCGGGTACGAGCAGTACTTC.